This T cell receptor (beta chain) was sequenced in a study of cytomegalovirus exposure and HLA in healthy donors. Study outcomes and limitations: In all likelihood, a cluster of highly shared sequence variants was a sequencing artifact. Researchers had no immune exposure information except CMV serostatus available. TCR beta V segments were, for the most part, productive about 90% or about 30% of the time in an earlier analysis. An Asian-associated ancestry cluster reportedly showed fewer N-insertions than the approximately 650-donor mean in a later analysis.

60 Vbeta and 13 Jbeta primers were used in PCR. Data came from immunoSEQ multiplex PCR; TCRdb stores just in-frame clones and leaves some out. The repertoire holds approximately 170,000 clones, about 85% seen once, with approximately 1.2% in the top ten. The germline V gene has CDR1 MRHNA and CDR2 SNTAGT. The CDR3 contains 13 residues. V shed 7 bases, J shed 4 bases, and the junction held 6 bases outside the gene matches. Of note for this clone: Its antigen remains unidentified.

The receptor comes from a man in his fifties or sixties in good health and CMV-seropositive. The sample consisted of PBMCs. The chain carries TRBV6-4 and TRBJ2-5; TRBD2 agrees at 7 bases. CDR3 in amino acids: CASNCGGRETQYF. The CDR3 nucleotides are TGTGCCAGCAATTGCGGGGGTCGAGAGACCCAGTACTTC.